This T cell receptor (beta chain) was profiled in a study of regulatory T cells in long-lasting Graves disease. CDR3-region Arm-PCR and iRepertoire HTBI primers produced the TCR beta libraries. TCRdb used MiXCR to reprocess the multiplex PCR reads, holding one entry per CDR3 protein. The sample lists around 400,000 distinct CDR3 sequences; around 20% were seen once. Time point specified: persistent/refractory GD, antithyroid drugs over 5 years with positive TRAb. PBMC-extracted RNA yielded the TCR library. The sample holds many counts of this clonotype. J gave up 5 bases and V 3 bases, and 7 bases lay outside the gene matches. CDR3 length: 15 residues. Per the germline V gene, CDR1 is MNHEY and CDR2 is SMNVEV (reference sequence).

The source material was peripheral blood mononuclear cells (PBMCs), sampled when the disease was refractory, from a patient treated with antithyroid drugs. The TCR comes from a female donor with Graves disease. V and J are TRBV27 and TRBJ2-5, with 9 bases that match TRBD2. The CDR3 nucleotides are TGTGCCAGCAGTTTCGACGGGACTAGCTACGAGACCCAGTACTTC. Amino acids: CASSFDGTSYETQYF.